Presented here are 19 T cell receptor beta chains from one specimen sequenced in a study of shared clonotypes between healthy human individuals. The repertoire was sequenced with immunoSEQ multiplex PCR; TCRdb's copy has only in-frame clones and lacks some. The repertoire holds some 1,400,000 clones, with 95% to 97% as singletons. Material for sequencing was naive CD4+ T cells sorted from blood. Specified subset: CD45RA+ positively selected. These receptors originate from a man aged 25-45 years in good health.

This clone was seen only a few times. J is TRBJ1-2 and V is TRBV6-1; D uncertain. Trimming pared 6 bases from V and 6 bases from J, leaving 11 bases between. The CDR3 spans 12 residues. Germline CDR1 reads MNHNS; CDR2 reads SASEGT. The CDR3 DNA sequence: TGTGCCAGCAGCCCTAGGACGAATGGCTACACCTTC. Translating it yields CASSPRTNGYTF.

This chain links TRBV2 with TRBJ1-2, with 7 bases aligning to TRBD1. Trimming took 2 bases from V and 4 from J; bases not matched to a gene: 13. The CDR3 runs to 17 residues. Per germline, CDR1 SNHLY and CDR2 FYNNEI. The CDR3 DNA sequence: TGTGCCAGCAGTGAACCCTTCGACAGGGTACAGGGCTATGGCTACACCTTC. This codes for CASSEPFDRVQGYGYTF.

CDR3 loop: CASSRDGYNEQFF. The CDR3, as DNA: TGTGCCAGCAGCCGGGACGGGTACAATGAGCAGTTCTTC. The rearrangement links TRBV5-8 to TRBJ2-1; D tentatively fits TRBD1 or TRBD2 (5 bases each). The CDR3 contains 13 residues. V lost 4 bases and J lost 4, with 9 bases in between. CDR1 is SGHTS and CDR2 is YDEGEE in the germline V gene.

J is TRBJ2-7 and V is TRBV10-3; D is uncertain. CDR1 is ENHRY, CDR2 SYGVKD, per germline. There are 12 residues in the CDR3. Trimming cost V 8 bases and J 4 bases, with 12 bases left between them. CDR3 sequence (DNA): TGTGCCATCGGTCTGAGTGCGTACGAGCAGTACTTC. Translated, it gives CAIGLSAYEQYF.

On this clone: The DNA is omitted, as the CDR3 cannot be located on it reliably, and the CDR3 follows TCRdb's listing. This rearrangement joins TRBV6-6 to TRBJ1-5. The CDR3 length is 14 residues, termini included. Germline V gene lookup returns CDR1 MNHNY and CDR2 SVGAGI (reference sequence). This CDR3 reads CASSTSAVQQPQHF.

A note on this clone: Germline and junction disagree at one end, which may indicate a read error. The genes are TRBV7-7 and TRBJ2-3, with TRBD2 matching over 8 bases. CDR3 length: 13 residues. Looked up from germline, CDR1 is SSHAT and CDR2 is FNYEAQ (reference sequence). The CDR3 here is CASSLSGSDTQYF. In DNA form, the CDR3 reads TGTGCTAGCAGTTTGAGCGGGAGTGATACGCAGTATTTT.

The chain carries TRBV6-5 and TRBJ2-1, with D unclear. This CDR3 is 13 amino acids long. Germline V lookup: CDR1 MNHEY, CDR2 SVGAGI. V was clipped by 6 bases and J by 9 bases, with 15 bases between them. The CDR3 here is CASSFPGTREQFF. CDR3 in DNA: TGTGCCAGCAGCTTCCCCGGCACGCGTGAGCAGTTCTTC.

This clone was seen just once. The rearrangement joins TRBV5-1 to TRBJ1-4; 8 nucleotides agree with TRBD1. Per germline, CDR1 SGHRS and CDR2 YFSETQ. The CDR3 spans 16 residues. The junction had 8 bases not matched to a gene; V was cut back by 1 base and J by 6 bases. The CDR3 sequence is CASSLRQGALDEKLFF. CDR3 in DNA: TGCGCCAGCAGCTTGAGGCAGGGGGCGCTTGATGAAAAACTGTTTTTT.

This clone appeared a single time. This rearrangement joins TRBV5-8 to TRBJ2-5; 9 positions agree with TRBD2. CDR1 is SGHTS and CDR2 is YDEGEE in the germline V gene. CDR3 length: 15 amino acids. V gave up 3 bases and J gave up 5 bases; unmatched junction bases: 8. The CDR3 here is CASSYSGRSEETQYF. The CDR3 DNA sequence: TGTGCCAGCAGCTACAGCGGGAGGAGTGAGGAGACCCAGTACTTC.

This clone was observed a handful of times. The chain employs TRBV10-3 and TRBJ2-7; 7 bases align to TRBD2. This CDR3 is built from 12 residues. Germline V lookup: CDR1 ENHRY, CDR2 SYGVKD. V was pared by 11 bases and J by 3 bases, with 7 bases of the junction left unmatched. Here the CDR3 reads CAVGLENYEQYF. The CDR3 DNA is TGTGCCGTCGGACTAGAAAACTACGAGCAGTACTTC.

This clone was detected only once. The chain has TRBV10-3 and TRBJ2-1, with 11 bases aligning to TRBD2. Germline assignment: CDR1 ENHRY and CDR2 SYGVKD. The trim removed 5 bases at V and 8 bases at J, leaving 8 bases unmatched. CDR3 length: 15 amino acids. CDR3 coding DNA: TGTGCCATCAGTTTGTCTAGCGGGAGGTCGGATGAGCAGTTCTTC. Its translation is CAISLSSGRSDEQFF.

This clone has a single count. This chain joins TRBV2 and TRBJ2-7; no reliable D call. Germline lookup yields CDR1 SNHLY and CDR2 FYNNEI. V was trimmed by 4 bases and J by 9 bases, leaving 16 bases between them. The CDR3 contains 13 residues. The CDR3 reads CASSGTQARGQYF. CDR3 DNA sequence: TGTGCCAGCAGTGGAACGCAAGCCCGAGGGCAGTACTTC.

Remarks on this clone: Other DNA variants within this sample encode the same CDR3. The V call is TRBV27, the J call TRBJ1-5; D gene unclear. V was pared by 3 bases and J by 0 bases, with 9 bases between. CDR1 is MNHEY, CDR2 SMNVEV, per germline (reference sequence). CDR3 length equals 15 residues. The CDR3, as DNA: TGTGCCAGCAGTTTGGGAAGGTATAGCAATCAGCCCCAGCATTTT. This gives the protein CASSLGRYSNQPQHF.

This chain's CDR3 is CASTKNQGYGYTF. CDR3 DNA sequence: TGTGCCAGCACCAAGAACCAGGGTTATGGCTACACCTTC. This chain uses TRBV28 with TRBJ1-2, with a possible D match to TRBD1 (5 bases). The CDR3 covers 13 residues. Germline V gene lookup returns CDR1 MDHEN and CDR2 SYDVKM. V was trimmed by 7 bases and J by 5 bases, leaving 14 bases between them.

The J gene is TRBJ1-5, the V gene TRBV19; no clear D. Trimming removed 5 bases from V and 3 bases from J, with 20 bases in between. This CDR3 is 17 amino acids long. Germline assignment: CDR1 LNHDA and CDR2 SQIVND (reference sequence). The CDR3, as DNA: TGTGCCAGTAGTTACGGCCGGGAGCTAAAAACCAATCAGCCCCAGCATTTT. Encoded protein: CASSYGRELKTNQPQHF.

The J gene is TRBJ1-5, the V gene TRBV28, with D possibly being TRBD1 (5 bases). V dropped 6 bases and J dropped 5 bases, with 17 bases sitting between them. Per germline, CDR1 MDHEN and CDR2 SYDVKM. The CDR3 consists of 15 residues. CDR3 DNA: TGTGCCAGCAGGTCCGGGACGAATTTTCATCAGCCCCAGCATTTT. This gives the protein CASRSGTNFHQPQHF. The full variable domain, with the rest looked up from reference TRBV28 and TRBJ1-5, is DVKVTQSSRYLVKRTGEKVFLECVQDMDHENMFWYRQDPGLGLRLIYFSYDVKMKEKGDIPEGYSVSREKKERFSLILESASTNQTSMYLCASRSGTNFHQPQHFGDGTRLSIL.

This sequence joins TRBV7-9 and TRBJ1-1; 9 bases map to TRBD1. After removal of 5 bases from V and 5 bases from J, the junction contained 6 bases not matched to a gene. The CDR3 consists of 14 residues. The germline V gene encodes CDR1 SEHNR and CDR2 FQNEAQ (reference sequence). The CDR3 DNA sequence: TGTGCCAGCAGCATCCGGGACAGGGTGACTGAAGCTTTCTTT. It translates to CASSIRDRVTEAFF.

To note about this clone: The identical CDR3 is also encoded by other nucleotide sequences in the sample. The genes are TRBV29-1 and TRBJ2-3, with D unclear. There are 10 residues in the CDR3. From germline, CDR1 is SQVTM and CDR2 ANQGSEA. V was cut by 6 bases and J by 4 bases, with 5 bases left in between. CDR3 in DNA: TGCAGCGTGGGGTCAGATACGCAGTATTTT. This sequence encodes CSVGSDTQYF.

The rearrangement joins TRBV5-4 to TRBJ1-2; 12 nucleotides align to TRBD1. Trimming at V came to 4 bases and at J to 10 bases, leaving 14 bases not matched to a gene. CDR3 length: 16 residues. Germline V gene lookup returns CDR1 SGHNT and CDR2 YYREEE (reference sequence). The CDR3 DNA sequence: TGTGCCAGCAGCCAGAGGGGTGTAGGGACAGGGGGCAACTACACCTTC. Translated, it gives CASSQRGVGTGGNYTF.